Presented here are 20 T cell receptor beta chains from one specimen sequenced in a study of T cell changes during pregnancy in multiple sclerosis (dated by TCRdb to the late 2010s). The library was built by means of the immunoSEQ multiplex PCR assay. TCRdb stores this immuneACCESS table with in-frame sequences only. Part of the clones is absent; in the studies checked, under half of the shortfall reflects unresolved V genes, and no reason is known for the rest. In all, the sample holds some 20,000 clones, and around 85% of those were seen once. The ten largest account for 20% of the sample. The source material was CD8+ T cells from peripheral blood mononuclear cells, sampled after pregnancy. These receptors came from a female donor in good health, enrolled as a control in a pregnancy study.

The chain combines TRBV13 with TRBJ2-7; D unclear. The length of the CDR3 is 13 residues. Germline loops: CDR1 PRHDT, CDR2 FYEKMQ (reference sequence). V was clipped by 5 bases and J by 4 bases, with 12 bases between them. The CDR3 nucleotides read TGTGCCAGCAGCCCTGGCTGGGCGTACGAGCAGTACTTC. It codes for CASSPGWAYEQYF.

The chain employs TRBV6-1 and TRBJ2-1; 8 nucleotides agree with TRBD2. Germline V gene data show CDR1 as MNHNS and CDR2 as SASEGT. The CDR3 extends over 16 amino acids. Trimming removed 4 bases from V and 0 bases from J; junction bases left unmatched: 5. CDR3 in amino acids: CASSAQSGSSYNEQFF. In DNA, the CDR3 is TGTGCCAGCAGTGCACAGAGCGGGAGCTCCTACAATGAGCAGTTCTTC.

The rearrangement joins TRBV6-6 to TRBJ2-5; possibly TRBD1 for D (7 bases). The germline V gene encodes CDR1 MNHNY and CDR2 SVGAGI (reference sequence). V lost 5 bases to trimming and J lost 5 bases, with 15 bases between them. The CDR3 totals 14 residues. The CDR3 coding sequence is TGTGCCAGCAGTCAACATCAGGGGGGCGAGACCCAGTACTTC. Its translation: CASSQHQGGETQYF.

A note on this clone: The sample contains more than one DNA sequence encoding this CDR3. DNA for the CDR3: TGCGCCAGCAGCAGTGGAGGACAGGGACGCTACGAGCAGTACTTC. Translating it yields CASSSGGQGRYEQYF. The chain joins TRBV5-1 to TRBJ2-7, with TRBD1 matching over 8 bases. The V gene's germline CDR1 is SGHRS and CDR2 YFSETQ. With V trimmed by 4 bases and J by 3 bases, 9 bases remained unmatched. The CDR3 is 15 amino acids.

The gene calls are TRBV12-5 and TRBJ1-2, with D possibly TRBD1 on 5 matching bases. Germline lookup yields CDR1 LGHNT and CDR2 FRNRAP. The CDR3 contains 16 residues. Trimming removed 5 bases from V and 5 bases from J, with 21 bases in between. DNA for the CDR3: TGTGCTAGTGGTACGGCTCTCGACAGTCTCCAATATGGCTACACCTTC. Its translation is CASGTALDSLQYGYTF.

The chain has TRBV7-9 and TRBJ2-5; tentatively, D is TRBD2 (6 bases). Germline-derived CDR1 and CDR2 are SEHNR and FQNEAQ (reference sequence). The germline V and J ends were trimmed by 4 bases and 1 base, with 7 bases remaining between them. This CDR3 has 13 amino acids. Here the CDR3 reads CASSSGLQETQYF. The CDR3 DNA is TGTGCCAGCAGCTCGGGACTCCAAGAGACCCAGTACTTC.

The V call is TRBV11-2, the J call TRBJ2-1, with 7 bases lining up with TRBD2. Germline CDR1 and CDR2: SGHAT and FQNNGV. This CDR3 is built from 16 residues. Trimming cost V 0 bases and J 7 bases; bases outside gene matches: 9. The CDR3 sequence: CASSLDRVDGGNEQFF. The CDR3 DNA follows: TGTGCCAGCAGCTTAGATCGGGTGGACGGGGGGAATGAGCAGTTCTTC.

The rearrangement links TRBV27 to TRBJ2-3; 13 bases map to TRBD2. V lost 3 bases and J lost 2; bases outside the gene matches: 11. CDR1 MNHEY and CDR2 SMNVEV come from the germline V gene (reference sequence). There are 19 residues in the CDR3. CDR3 protein: CASSFTGTSGVQITDTQYF. CDR3 bases: TGTGCCAGCAGTTTCACCGGGACTAGCGGGGTGCAAATCACAGATACGCAGTATTTT.

The gene calls are TRBV7-9 and TRBJ1-2, with no clear D. The germline V gene has CDR1 SEHNR and CDR2 FQNEAQ (reference sequence). This CDR3 contains 15 residues. The germline V and J ends were trimmed by 5 bases and 0 bases, with 13 bases remaining between them. The CDR3 is CASSRANRANYGYTF. The CDR3 nucleotides read TGTGCCAGCAGCCGAGCCAATAGAGCTAACTATGGCTACACCTTC.

In this sample, this clone turned up a few times. J is TRBJ1-2 and V is TRBV5-4; 12 bases match TRBD1. Per the germline V gene, CDR1 is SGHNT and CDR2 is YYREEE (reference sequence). The V segment lost 3 bases and the J segment 6 bases; nucleotides outside the gene matches: 3. The CDR3 contains 14 residues. CDR3 bases: TGTGCCAGCAGCTCGGGACAGGGGGCAAATGGCTACACCTTC. Its protein is CASSSGQGANGYTF.

The rearrangement uses TRBV10-3 and TRBJ2-1; TRBD2 matches 9 bases. The CDR3 is 14 residues long. CDR1 is ENHRY, CDR2 SYGVKD, per germline. V shed 7 bases and J 2 bases; nucleotides not matched to a gene: 3. The CDR3 DNA is TGTGCCATCACCTCTAGCGGGACCTACAATGAGCAGTTCTTC. This translates into CAITSSGTYNEQFF.

J is TRBJ1-2 and V is TRBV11-2; D possibly corresponds to TRBD1 (6 bases). Per germline, CDR1 SGHAT and CDR2 FQNNGV. V shed 0 bases and J shed 2 bases, with 7 bases lying between them. The CDR3 is 14 residues long. DNA for the CDR3: TGTGCCAGCAGCTTAGAAAGGGGGAACTATGGCTACACCTTC. It is translated as CASSLERGNYGYTF.

The chain recombines TRBV11-2 with TRBJ2-1; D perhaps matches TRBD2 (5 bases). Germline values: CDR1 SGHAT, CDR2 FQNNGV. Trimming pared 6 bases from V and 7 bases from J, leaving 13 bases between. The CDR3 contains 13 residues. CDR3 nucleotides: TGTGCCAGCAGTTTAACCGGGGTGAATGAGCAGTTCTTC. Translation gives CASSLTGVNEQFF.

As concerns this clone: The DNA is left out, because the CDR3 cannot be placed on it with certainty; the CDR3 is given as TCRdb lists it. The CDR3 spells CASTSGGAPLHF. This chain connects TRBV19 to TRBJ1-6. The CDR3 is 12 residues long, counting both termini. Germline V gene sequence: CDR1 LNHDA, CDR2 SQIVND (reference sequence).

The rearrangement joins TRBV7-6 to TRBJ1-6; a weak D match, TRBD1 (6 bases). Germline CDR1 and CDR2: SGHVS and FNYEAQ. This CDR3 spans 15 amino acids. The V and J ends lost 5 bases and 8 bases respectively, with 16 bases between them. CDR3 DNA: TGTGCCAGCAGCCCCAAACAGGGAGGGGATTCACCCCTCCACTTT. This codes for CASSPKQGGDSPLHF. Complete variable domain (other parts from reference TRBV7-6 and TRBJ1-6): GAGVSQSPRYKVTKRGQDVALRCDPISGHVSLYWYRQALGQGPEFLTYFNYEAQQDKSGLPNDRFSAERPEGSISTLTIQRTEQRDSAMYRCASSPKQGGDSPLHFGNGTRLTVT.

J is TRBJ1-6 and V is TRBV19, with 9 nucleotides matching TRBD1. The CDR3 sequence is 18 residues long. Per germline, CDR1 LNHDA and CDR2 SQIVND (reference sequence). The V gene end was trimmed by 4 bases and the J gene end by 0 bases; junction bases not matched to a gene: 7. The CDR3 DNA reads as TGTGCCAGTAGTAAGAACAGGGGGCAGAGCTCCTATAATTCACCCCTCCACTTT. Its translation: CASSKNRGQSSYNSPLHF. Together with reference TRBV19 and TRBJ1-6, the CDR3 gives the full variable domain: DGGITQSPKYLFRKEGQNVTLSCEQNLNHDAMYWYRQDPGQGLRLIYYSQIVNDFQKGDIAEGYSVSREKKESFPLTVTSAQKNPTAFYLCASSKNRGQSSYNSPLHFGNGTRLTVT.

The chain has TRBV19 and TRBJ2-7; D remains unclear. The germline gives CDR1 LNHDA, CDR2 SQIVND (reference sequence). V was pared by 10 bases and J by 5 bases, with 15 bases between. The CDR3 runs 12 residues. CDR3 DNA sequence: TGTGCCACCCAACTAAACCCCCACGAGCAGTACTTC. This gives the protein CATQLNPHEQYF.

This chain connects TRBV6-5 to TRBJ2-5; 7 bases match TRBD1. The trim removed 7 bases at V and 5 bases at J, leaving 7 bases unmatched. The CDR3 is made up of 13 amino acids. Germline values: CDR1 MNHEY, CDR2 SVGAGI. CDR3 sequence: CASTPDRVETQYF. CDR3 DNA: TGTGCCAGCACACCCGACAGGGTCGAGACCCAGTACTTC.

The genes are TRBV29-1 and TRBJ2-3, with 9 bases that match TRBD2. V gave up 3 bases and J gave up 1 base; unmatched junction bases: 5. The CDR3 loop spans 15 amino acids. Germline CDR1 and CDR2: SQVTM and ANQGSEA. The CDR3 sequence: CSVEERGARTDTQYF. The DNA for the CDR3 is TGCAGCGTTGAGGAGCGGGGGGCCCGCACAGATACGCAGTATTTT.

V gene TRBV7-9 combines with J gene TRBJ2-5; no clear D gene. The CDR3 is 13 residues long. Per the germline V gene, CDR1 is SEHNR and CDR2 is FQNEAQ (reference sequence). V lost 3 bases and J 1 base, leaving 6 bases between the germline ends. CDR3 in DNA: TGTGCCAGCAGCTTCGGTTCCCAAGAGACCCAGTACTTC. Protein product: CASSFGSQETQYF.